This entry lists 16 T cell receptor beta chains sequenced from one sample in a study of Tregs in tolerant kidney transplant recipients. The repertoire was sequenced with immunoSEQ multiplex PCR; TCRdb's copy has only in-frame clones and lacks some. The sample includes tens of thousands of clones, 93% seen only once; the top ten take 1.5% to 2%. The nonmyeloablative bone marrow transplants came from related graft donors, with transient mixed chimerism. The input for sequencing was CD4+ T cells from blood (PBMCs), taken 12 months after the transplant. The origin of the receptors is a human patient who received a combined kidney and bone marrow transplant. Some T cells may possibly be graft donor cells.

The chain has TRBV4-1 and TRBJ1-2; possibly TRBD1 for D (5 bases). The V gene lost 0 bases and the J gene lost 1 base, with 18 bases spanning the gap. Germline assignment: CDR1 MGHRA and CDR2 YSYEKL. The CDR3 extends over 18 amino acids. The CDR3 DNA reads TGCGCCAGCAGCCAAGATCGGGGGTTAGAGGGACGTAACTATGGCTACACCTTC. This gives the protein CASSQDRGLEGRNYGYTF.

The chain couples TRBV5-1 to TRBJ1-4, with 7 bases fitting TRBD1. The CDR3 is 15 amino acids. Germline loops: CDR1 SGHRS, CDR2 YFSETQ. J was trimmed by 12 bases and V by 1 base; bases with no gene match: 12. CDR3 amino acids: CASSLPDRDSGELFF. In DNA, the CDR3 is TGCGCCAGCAGCTTGCCCGACAGGGACTCTGGGGAACTGTTTTTT.

The table lists this clone with a few counts. The V and J genes are TRBV7-2 and TRBJ1-5, with 9 bases identical to TRBD1. J gave up 6 bases and V 2 bases, and 5 bases lay outside the gene matches. This CDR3 region has 15 residues. Germline lookup yields CDR1 SGHTA and CDR2 FQGNSA. The CDR3 spells CASSLRQGVPQPQHF. Written as DNA, the CDR3 is TGTGCCAGCAGCTTAAGACAGGGGGTCCCTCAGCCCCAGCATTTT.

The genes are TRBV4-2 and TRBJ1-6; 7 nucleotides align to TRBD1. The CDR3 totals 15 residues. Trimming at V came to 4 bases and at J to 7 bases, leaving 7 bases not matched to a gene. The germline V gene encodes CDR1 LGHNA and CDR2 YNFKEQ. The CDR3 loop reads CASSLRDSLNSPLHF. CDR3 nucleotides: TGTGCCAGCAGCCTGCGGGACAGCCTGAATTCACCCCTCCACTTT.

The rearrangement uses TRBV19 and TRBJ1-4, with D uncertain. CDR3 length: 14 amino acids. The germline V gene encodes CDR1 LNHDA and CDR2 SQIVND (reference sequence). The V end lost 4 bases, the J end lost 8 bases, and 14 bases lay between the germline ends. The CDR3 protein is CASSNSLAREKLFF. The CDR3 DNA reads TGTGCCAGTAGTAATAGCCTAGCGAGGGAAAAACTGTTTTTT.

The chain links TRBV5-1 to TRBJ2-7; D possibly corresponds to TRBD1 (6 bases). The CDR3 covers 12 residues. Germline V gene sequence: CDR1 SGHRS, CDR2 YFSETQ. The V end lost 6 bases, the J end lost 2 bases, and 9 bases lay between the germline ends. In DNA form, the CDR3 reads TGCGCCAGCAAGGGGGACCCCTACGAGCAGTACTTC. Translating it yields CASKGDPYEQYF.

The V and J genes are TRBV30 and TRBJ2-7; 10 bases line up with TRBD1. Germline loops: CDR1 GTSNPN, CDR2 SVGIG (reference sequence). The CDR3 covers 13 residues. The V segment lost 6 bases and the J segment 3 bases; nucleotides outside the gene matches: 5. For the CDR3, the DNA is TGTGCCTGCAAGGGGACAGGGGACTACGAGCAGTACTTC. Its translation is CACKGTGDYEQYF.

This clone was counted a single time. V and J are TRBV7-3 and TRBJ2-3; TRBD1 might be the D (6 bases). Per the germline V gene, CDR1 is SGHTA and CDR2 is FQGTGA. This CDR3 spans 16 amino acids. The germline V and J ends were trimmed by 1 base and 2 bases, with 13 bases remaining between them. The CDR3 spells CASSLKGGFITDTQYF. Written as DNA, the CDR3 is TGTGCCAGCAGCTTAAAAGGGGGTTTCATCACAGATACGCAGTATTTT. The whole variable domain, filled in from reference TRBV7-3 and TRBJ2-3, reads GAGVSQTPSNKVTEKGKYVELRCDPISGHTALYWYRQSLGQGPEFLIYFQGTGAADDSGLPNDRFFAVRPEGSVSTLKIQRTERGDSAVYLCASSLKGGFITDTQYFGPGTRLTVL.

V usage is TRBV6-1 and J usage is TRBJ1-2; 7 bases agree with TRBD1. There are 13 residues in the CDR3. The J segment lost 8 bases and the V segment lost 4 bases, leaving 7 bases of the junction unmatched. Germline CDR1 is MNHNS and CDR2 is SASEGT. CDR3 residues: CASSGDRVGGYTF. CDR3 DNA: TGTGCCAGCAGTGGAGACAGGGTTGGGGGCTACACCTTC.

This clone was found once. The genes are TRBV7-9 and TRBJ1-1, with TRBD1 matching over 8 bases. The CDR3 totals 15 residues. The germline V gene has CDR1 SEHNR and CDR2 FQNEAQ (reference sequence). After removal of 1 base from V and 1 base from J, the junction contained 2 bases not matched to a gene. For the CDR3, the DNA is TGTGCCAGCAGCTTAGGCGGGACAGGGAACACTGAAGCTTTCTTT. Protein: CASSLGGTGNTEAFF.

This sequence joins TRBV11-3 and TRBJ1-1; 8 nucleotides align to TRBD1. The J segment lost 8 bases and the V segment lost 5 bases, leaving 10 bases of the junction unmatched. Germline V lookup: CDR1 SGHNT, CDR2 YENEEA. The CDR3 length is 14 residues. DNA for the CDR3: TGTGCCAGCAGCCCGGGACAGGCTTGGACCGAAGCTTTCTTT. Residues: CASSPGQAWTEAFF.

The chain joins TRBV27 to TRBJ2-1, with 11 bases matching TRBD2. The V gene end was trimmed by 5 bases and the J gene end by 6 bases; junction bases not matched to a gene: 9. The CDR3 is made up of 16 amino acids. Germline V CDR1 and CDR2: MNHEY, SMNVEV (reference sequence). The CDR3 DNA reads TGTGCCAGCAGTCCTTTAGCGGGAGGGATTAGCAATGAGCAGTTCTTC. Protein sequence: CASSPLAGGISNEQFF.

This rearrangement joins TRBV10-2 to TRBJ1-5; 7 nucleotides align to TRBD1. The CDR3 has 14 amino acids. V shed 1 base and J 7 bases; nucleotides not matched to a gene: 4. Germline V gene data show CDR1 as WSHSY and CDR2 as SAAADI. The CDR3 sequence: CASSEWRGLQPQHF. The CDR3 DNA sequence: TGCGCCAGCAGTGAGTGGAGGGGGCTCCAGCCCCAGCATTTT.

This CDR3 reads CASSLATITGELFF. CDR3 coding DNA: TGTGCCAGCAGCTTGGCCACGATCACCGGGGAGCTGTTTTTT. J is TRBJ2-2 and V is TRBV7-3, with unresolved D. Germline CDR1 is SGHTA and CDR2 is FQGTGA. V was cut by 3 bases and J by 4 bases, with 9 bases left in between. This CDR3 has 14 residues.

The chain recombines TRBV21-1 with TRBJ2-7; the DNA was not compared with TRBD1, the D call given in the table. TRBV21-1 counts as a pseudogene. The CDR3 has 16 amino acids. The CDR3 is CASSETGMECVDEQYF. Written as DNA, the CDR3 is TGTGCCAGCAGCGAGACAGGGATGGAGTGCGTCGACGAGCAGTACTTC.

The chain is built from TRBV5-4 and TRBJ2-3; 7 bases are shared with TRBD2. The ends lost 4 bases at V and 0 bases at J; junction bases unmatched: 11. CDR3 length equals 17 residues. Germline assignment: CDR1 SGHNT and CDR2 YYREEE (reference sequence). CDR3 sequence (DNA): TGTGCCAGCAGCCGCACCCTGACTAGCCCTAGCACAGATACGCAGTATTTT. Its protein product is CASSRTLTSPSTDTQYF.